What follows are 23 T cell receptor beta chains derived from one specimen sequenced in a study of Graves' ophthalmopathy and Graves' hyperthyroidism. The authors amplified TCR beta CDR3 regions from RNA transcripts. In the first round, RT-PCR was carried out with HTBI primers, and a multiplex PCR formed the second round. TCRdb fed the multiplex PCR reads into MiXCR, producing one record per CDR3 protein. The repertoire has approximately 500,000 distinct CDR3 sequences, 14% of them found once; the top ten carry 9.8%. Sequencing was carried out using blood. The receptors were gathered from a woman in her 30s with Graves' ophthalmopathy.

A note on this clonotype: This may arise from a read error, as a much more abundant clone is one base away. The J gene is TRBJ1-3, the V gene TRBV2; D remains unclear. Trimming removed 6 bases from V and 2 bases from J, with 8 bases in between. The CDR3 length is 13 residues. The V gene's germline CDR1 is SNHLY and CDR2 FYNNEI. The CDR3 coding sequence is TGTGCCAGCAGGTTCGGACCTGGAAACACCATATATTTT. Its protein is CASRFGPGNTIYF.

At least ten counts were recorded for this clonotype. The gene calls are TRBV20-1 and TRBJ2-7, with 7 bases lining up with TRBD1. This CDR3 contains 14 residues. V was clipped by 6 bases and J by 3 bases; unmatched bases: 11. Germline CDR1 and CDR2: DFQATT and SNEGSKA (reference sequence). CDR3 loop: CSAKAGTDFYEQYF. For the CDR3, the DNA is TGCAGTGCGAAAGCCGGGACAGATTTCTACGAGCAGTACTTC.

This clonotype has more than one count but fewer than ten. V gene TRBV30 combines with J gene TRBJ1-6, with 8 bases identical to TRBD1. After removal of 3 bases from V and 0 bases from J, the junction contained 4 bases not matched to a gene. The CDR3 sequence is 16 residues long. Germline V gene data show CDR1 as GTSNPN and CDR2 as SVGIG (reference sequence). The CDR3 region has the DNA TGTGCCTGGAGACGGACAGGGAGCTCCTATAATTCACCCCTCCACTTT. This sequence encodes CAWRRTGSSYNSPLHF.

This clonotype was detected only a few times. This chain uses TRBV9 with TRBJ2-7; 10 positions match TRBD1. CDR1 is SGDLS, CDR2 YYNGEE, per germline. This CDR3 comprises 14 residues. V lost 1 base, J lost 6 bases, and 4 bases stayed unmatched. CDR3 in amino acids: CASSVSGTGVEQYF. CDR3 DNA: TGTGCCAGCAGCGTATCCGGGACAGGGGTCGAGCAGTACTTC. Complete variable domain (other parts from reference TRBV9 and TRBJ2-7): DSGVTQTPKHLITATGQRVTLRCSPRSGDLSVYWYQQSLDQGLQFLIQYYNGEERAKGNILERFSAQQFPDLHSELNLSSLELGDSALYFCASSVSGTGVEQYFGPGTRLTVT.

The CDR3, as DNA: TGCGCCAGCAGCTTGGGGGGCAGTCTCTATGGCTACACCTTC. It is translated as CASSLGGSLYGYTF. The chain combines TRBV5-1 with TRBJ1-2, with TRBD1 as a possible D gene (5 bases). Trimming removed 0 bases from V and 4 bases from J, with 10 bases in between. The V gene's germline CDR1 is SGHRS and CDR2 YFSETQ. This CDR3 has 14 residues.

The CDR3 DNA is TGTGCCAGCAGTTCGTTAGCTAACTATGGCTACACCTTC. Its protein product is CASSSLANYGYTF. The chain is built from TRBV27 and TRBJ1-2; D unclear. CDR3 size: 13 residues. CDR1 MNHEY and CDR2 SMNVEV come from the germline V gene (reference sequence). With 4 bases removed from V and 0 bases from J, the gap between germline ends came to 6 bases.

Ten or more counts support this clonotype. This chain uses TRBV28 with TRBJ1-1; maybe TRBD1 (5 bases). The germline V gene has CDR1 MDHEN and CDR2 SYDVKM. The V gene lost 8 bases and the J gene lost 4 bases, with 20 bases spanning the gap. This CDR3 region has 15 residues. CDR3 DNA: TGTGCCAGCCAGAAGGGACGCAGTTTGGGCACTGAAGCTTTCTTT. Its translation is CASQKGRSLGTEAFF.

This rearrangement joins TRBV19 to TRBJ1-2; D gene ambiguous. CDR1 LNHDA and CDR2 SQIVND come from the germline V gene (reference sequence). Trimming shortened V by 1 base and J by 4 bases, and 10 bases separated the two germline ends. The CDR3 is made up of 14 amino acids. The CDR3: CASSIVLDFYGYTF. The CDR3 DNA reads as TGTGCCAGTAGTATAGTGCTGGATTTCTATGGCTACACCTTC.

The sample holds many counts of this clonotype. The chain links TRBV27 to TRBJ2-7; the D gene is possibly TRBD2 (7 bases). Germline loops: CDR1 MNHEY, CDR2 SMNVEV (reference sequence). Deletions cut 6 bases from V and 4 bases from J, with 19 bases between. This CDR3 spans 15 amino acids. The CDR3 region is CASSHEGGRFYEQYF. The DNA for the CDR3 is TGTGCCAGCAGCCATGAGGGGGGGCGCTTTTACGAGCAGTACTTC.

This clonotype was recorded at least ten times. This chain joins TRBV7-9 and TRBJ2-2; D is undetermined. The CDR3 sequence is 12 residues long. V lost 2 bases and J lost 6, with 4 bases in between. Germline CDR1 and CDR2: SEHNR and FQNEAQ (reference sequence). The CDR3 region is CASSLKAGELFF. In DNA form, the CDR3 reads TGTGCCAGCAGCTTAAAAGCCGGGGAGCTGTTTTTT.

V usage is TRBV10-3 and J usage is TRBJ1-2; D might be TRBD1 (5 bases). Germline V gene data show CDR1 as ENHRY and CDR2 as SYGVKD. V was shortened by 3 bases and J by 2 bases, with 10 bases between the two germline ends. CDR3 length equals 14 residues. The CDR3 reads CAISDQGENYGYTF. The DNA for the CDR3 is TGTGCCATCAGTGACCAGGGCGAGAACTATGGCTACACCTTC.

This clonotype was seen at least ten times. The V gene is TRBV28, the J gene TRBJ1-5; no firm D call. V lost 3 bases to trimming and J lost 4 bases, with 7 bases between them. Germline-derived CDR1 and CDR2 are MDHEN and SYDVKM. This CDR3 has 13 residues. This CDR3 reads CASSFRDNQPQHF. CDR3 bases: TGTGCCAGCAGTTTTAGAGATAATCAGCCCCAGCATTTT.

This clonotype appeared many times. CDR3 sequence (DNA): TGCAGCTCTAGGACCGGGGACGAGCAGTACTTC. Protein sequence: CSSRTGDEQYF. The chain uses TRBV29-1 and TRBJ2-7; a possible D gene is TRBD2 (5 bases). Trimming stripped 8 bases from V and 5 bases from J, with 13 bases between. Germline CDR1 and CDR2: SQVTM and ANQGSEA. The length of the CDR3 is 11 residues.

Ten or more counts support this clonotype. CDR3 sequence reads: CSATTGVEQYF. The DNA for the CDR3 is TGCAGTGCTACAACAGGGGTCGAGCAGTACTTC. The chain couples TRBV20-1 to TRBJ2-7, with 7 bases identical to TRBD1. Germline V CDR1 and CDR2: DFQATT, SNEGSKA (reference sequence). The CDR3 length is 11 residues. The junction had 3 bases not matched to a gene; V was cut back by 4 bases and J by 6 bases.

This clonotype was detected many times. A clone one base away is much larger, so this may be a read error. This chain links TRBV6-1 with TRBJ1-5; D gene ambiguous. The CDR3 has 15 amino acids. Germline CDR1 reads MNHNS; CDR2 reads SASEGT. Trimming took 8 bases from V and 2 from J, leaving 16 bases between them. CDR3 nucleotide sequence: TGTGCCAGCGGTCCCACAATGGGAGGCAATCAGCCCCAGCATTTT. It yields the protein CASGPTMGGNQPQHF.

About this clonotype itself: A much larger clone differs by one base, so this may be a read error. CDR3 amino acids: CASMPPDRGRYEQYF. The CDR3 region has the DNA TGTGCCAGCATGCCCCCCGACCGGGGGAGGTACGAGCAGTACTTC. The gene calls are TRBV7-8 and TRBJ2-7; D possibly corresponds to TRBD2 (6 bases). CDR1 and CDR2 from the germline V gene are SGHVS and FQNEAQ. V shed 7 bases and J shed 4 bases, with 20 bases lying between them. This CDR3 comprises 15 residues. The full variable domain, rest sourced from reference TRBV7-8 and TRBJ2-7, is GAGVSQSPRYKVAKRGQDVALRCDPISGHVSLFWYQQALGQGPEFLTYFQNEAQLDKSGLPSDRFFAERPEGSVSTLKIQRTQQEDSAVYLCASMPPDRGRYEQYFGPGTRLTVT.

This clonotype was detected ten times or more. Sequence at one end of the junction differs from germline and may be a read error. V is TRBV28 and J is TRBJ1-6, with D possibly being TRBD1 (5 bases). Per germline, CDR1 MDHEN and CDR2 SYDVKM. CDR3 length equals 16 residues. In nucleotides, the CDR3 is TGTGCCAGCAGTCCTGGGGGGAGCTCCTATAATTCACCCCTCCACTTC. It codes for CASSPGGSSYNSPLHF.

In its sample, this clonotype was seen many times. The rearrangement links TRBV30 to TRBJ2-7; D not certain. This CDR3 has 11 amino acids. Germline CDR1 and CDR2: GTSNPN and SVGIG (reference sequence). V dropped 5 bases and J dropped 9 bases, with 14 bases sitting between them. CDR3 in DNA: TGTGCCTGGGGCCGTACATCCTGGCAGTACTTC. Residues: CAWGRTSWQYF.

This clonotype has ten or more counts. The chain couples TRBV9 to TRBJ2-5; tentatively, D is TRBD1 (6 bases). The V end lost 0 bases, the J end lost 5 bases, and 14 bases lay between the germline ends. The CDR3 runs to 15 residues. Germline assignment: CDR1 SGDLS and CDR2 YYNGEE. The CDR3 region has the DNA TGTGCCAGCAGCGTAGAGAGGGGGATTTTTGAGACCCAGTACTTC. Translation: CASSVERGIFETQYF.

As concerns this clonotype: An end of the junction does not agree with germline; a read error may underlie this. This chain uses TRBV5-1 with TRBJ1-1; D not resolved. The length of the CDR3 is 14 residues. In germline, CDR1 is SGHRS, CDR2 YFSETQ. The CDR3 spells CASSLGQRSAEACF. The CDR3 DNA follows: TGCGCCAGCAGCTTGGGCCAGAGAAGCGCTGAAGCTTGCTTT.

This clonotype was recorded a few times. The V call is TRBV12-3 or TRBV12-4, the J call TRBJ2-3; 7 bases line up with TRBD1. The CDR3 has 14 residues. The junction had 9 bases not matched to a gene; V was cut back by 7 bases and J by 5 bases. The CDR3 region has the DNA TGTGCCAGCACCGCAATAGGGGGCGTAGATACGCAGTATTTT. This gives the protein CASTAIGGVDTQYF.

This clonotype came up many times. The V call is TRBV18, the J call TRBJ2-7; unclear D gene. This CDR3 is built from 14 residues. CDR1 and CDR2 (germline): KGHSH, LQKENI. The V and J ends lost 3 bases and 2 bases respectively, with 11 bases between them. DNA of the CDR3: TGTGCCAGCTCACCCACGGTTTCCACCTACGAGCAGTACTTC. Translating gives CASSPTVSTYEQYF.

This clonotype was counted many times. The gene calls are TRBV11-2 and TRBJ1-4, with TRBD1 matching 9 bases. Losses at the gene ends were 7 bases for V and 7 bases for J; bases not matched to a gene: 10. CDR1 is SGHAT and CDR2 is FQNNGV in the germline V gene. The CDR3 runs 15 residues. CDR3 DNA: TGTGCCAGCACCACCGGAGGGACAGGGCGTGAAAAACTGTTTTTT. Amino acids: CASTTGGTGREKLFF.